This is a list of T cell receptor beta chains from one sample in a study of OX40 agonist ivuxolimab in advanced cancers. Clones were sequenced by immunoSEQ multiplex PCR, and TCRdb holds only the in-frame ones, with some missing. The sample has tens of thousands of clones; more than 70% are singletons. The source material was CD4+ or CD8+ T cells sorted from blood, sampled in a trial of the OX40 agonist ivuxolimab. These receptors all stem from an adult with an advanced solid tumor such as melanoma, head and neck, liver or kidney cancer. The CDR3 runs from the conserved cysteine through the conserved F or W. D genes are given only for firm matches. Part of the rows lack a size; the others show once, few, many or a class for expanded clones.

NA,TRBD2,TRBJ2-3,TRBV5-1,CASSPHGTSGGSDTQYF,TGCGCCAGCAGCCCGCATGGGACTAGCGGGGGATCAGATACGCAGTATTTT
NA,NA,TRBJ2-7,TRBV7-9,CASSLEPTGQYF,TGTGCCAGCAGCTTAGAACCGACAGGGCAGTACTTC
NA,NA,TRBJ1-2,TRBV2,CASSEGGYGYTF,TGTGCCAGCAGTGAGGGGGGCTATGGCTACACCTTC
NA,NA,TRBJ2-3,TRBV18,CASSPRTRTDTQYF,TGTGCCAGCTCACCACGGACTCGCACAGATACGCAGTATTTT
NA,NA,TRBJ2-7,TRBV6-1,CASSEFVASYEQYF,TGTGCCAGCAGTGAATTTGTCGCGTCCTACGAGCAGTACTTC
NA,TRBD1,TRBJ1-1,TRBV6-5,CASSTNPGRGLVAFF,TGTGCCAGCAGCACGAACCCTGGGAGGGGGCTTGTAGCTTTCTTT
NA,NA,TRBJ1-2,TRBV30,CAWTQYTGGGYGYTF,TGTGCCTGGACCCAATATACTGGGGGAGGCTATGGCTACACCTTC
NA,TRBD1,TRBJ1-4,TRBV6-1,CASSMGTGNEKLFF,TGTGCCAGCAGTATGGGGACAGGGAATGAAAAACTGTTTTTT
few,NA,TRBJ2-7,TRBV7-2,CASSFLLGGTNEQYF,TGTGCCAGCAGCTTCCTCCTCGGGGGTACCAACGAGCAGTACTTC
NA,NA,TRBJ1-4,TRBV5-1,CASSLDGPNEKLFF,TGCGCCAGCAGCTTGGATGGACCTAATGAAAAACTGTTTTTT
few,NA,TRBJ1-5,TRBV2,CASSLGPVNQPQHF,TGTGCCAGCAGCTTGGGACCGGTGAATCAGCCCCAGCATTTT
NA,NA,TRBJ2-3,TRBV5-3,CARSPRFGSGTDTQYF,TGTGCCAGAAGCCCTCGTTTCGGGTCGGGCACAGATACGCAGTATTTT
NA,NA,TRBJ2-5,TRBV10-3,CAISEALRGFGQETQYF,TGTGCCATCAGTGAGGCTCTCCGGGGTTTTGGTCAAGAGACCCAGTACTTC
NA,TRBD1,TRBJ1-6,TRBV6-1,CASSKDRGNNSPLHF,TGTGCCAGCAGTAAGGACAGGGGTAATAATTCACCCCTCCACTTT
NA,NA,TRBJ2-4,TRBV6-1,CASSAMAKNIQYF,TGTGCCAGCAGTGCCATGGCCAAAAACATTCAGTACTTC
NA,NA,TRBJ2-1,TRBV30,CALSQYNEQFF,TGTGCCCTGTCGCAGTACAATGAGCAGTTCTTC
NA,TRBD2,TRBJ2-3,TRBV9,CASSVGHSGGSTDTQYF,TGTGCCAGCAGCGTAGGACATAGCGGGGGGTCCACAGATACGCAGTATTTT
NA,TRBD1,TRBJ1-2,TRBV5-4,CASSLADRGRGGYTF,TGTGCCAGCAGCCTCGCGGACAGGGGGCGCGGGGGCTACACCTTC
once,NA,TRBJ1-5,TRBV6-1,CASKGNGGNQPQHF,TGTGCCAGCAAGGGGAATGGGGGCAATCAGCCCCAGCATTTT
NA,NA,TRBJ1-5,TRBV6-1,CASSEAGLSNQPQHF,TGTGCCAGCAGTGAAGCGGGTCTTAGCAATCAGCCCCAGCATTTT
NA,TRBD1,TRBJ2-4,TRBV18,CASSEPGTGKPYLAKNIQYF,TGTGCCAGCTCAGAACCCGGGACAGGGAAACCCTATTTAGCCAAAAACATTCAGTACTTC
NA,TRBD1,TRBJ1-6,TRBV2,CASRDRTGLVSPLHF,TGTGCCAGCAGAGATAGGACAGGGCTGGTTTCACCCCTCCACTTT
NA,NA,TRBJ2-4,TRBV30,CAWSVQWRAGIQYF,TGTGCCTGGAGTGTACAGTGGAGGGCGGGGATTCAGTACTTC
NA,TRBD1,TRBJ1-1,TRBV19,CASSTGQGRHTEAFF,TGTGCCAGTAGTACAGGACAGGGGCGGCATACTGAAGCTTTCTTT
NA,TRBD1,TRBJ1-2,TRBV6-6,CASSPTGGSGGYTF,TGTGCCAGCTCCCCGACAGGGGGCTCTGGTGGCTACACCTTC
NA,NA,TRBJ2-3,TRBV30,CAYSTSGFGTDTQYF,TGTGCCTACTCCACATCAGGTTTTGGAACAGATACGCAGTATTTT
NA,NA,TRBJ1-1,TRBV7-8,CASSHKVRGRFGNTEAFF,TGTGCCAGCAGCCATAAAGTGCGGGGGAGGTTTGGGAACACTGAAGCTTTCTTT
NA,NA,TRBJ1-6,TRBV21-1,CASSKEPHSPLHF,TGTGCCAGCAGCAAAGAGCCACATTCACCCCTCCACTTT
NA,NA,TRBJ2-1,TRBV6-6,CASSYSRGEQFF,TGTGCCAGCAGTTACTCTAGGGGTGAGCAGTTCTTC
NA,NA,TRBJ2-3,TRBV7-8,CASSLTPEVDTQYF,TGTGCCAGCAGCTTAACCCCCGAAGTGGATACGCAGTATTTT
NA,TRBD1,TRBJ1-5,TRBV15,CATSRPRTGTKDQPQHF,TGTGCCACCAGCAGACCGAGGACAGGGACTAAGGATCAGCCCCAGCATTTT
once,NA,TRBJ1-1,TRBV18,CASSLDGTAEAFF,TGTGCCAGCTCCCTAGACGGTACCGCTGAAGCTTTCTTT
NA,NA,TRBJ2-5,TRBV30,CAWGGSETQYF,TGTGCCTGGGGGGGGTCGGAGACCCAGTACTTC
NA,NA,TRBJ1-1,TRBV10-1,CASSVSGPANTEAFF,TGCGCCAGCAGTGTGTCAGGGCCGGCGAACACTGAAGCTTTCTTT
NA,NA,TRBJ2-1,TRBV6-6,CASSYDFGGYNEQFF,TGTGCCAGCAGTTACGACTTCGGGGGCTACAATGAGCAGTTCTTC
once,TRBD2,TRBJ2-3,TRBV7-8,CASSQRGGTSGGTVGSDTQYF,TGTGCCAGCAGCCAGAGAGGAGGGACTAGCGGGGGGACCGTGGGCTCAGATACGCAGTATTTT
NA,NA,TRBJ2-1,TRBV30,CAWSQRYGTGKNNEQFF,TGTGCCTGGAGTCAAAGATACGGGACTGGAAAAAACAATGAGCAGTTCTTC
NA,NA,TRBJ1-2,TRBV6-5,CASTLGPFDGYTF,TGTGCCAGCACCCTAGGGCCGTTCGATGGCTACACCTTC
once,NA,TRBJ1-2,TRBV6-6,CASRSGELVYGYTF,TGTGCCAGCAGGTCGGGGGAGTTGGTCTATGGCTACACCTTC
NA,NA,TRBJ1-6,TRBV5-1,CASSLAGGNSPLHF,TGCGCCAGCAGCTTGGCTGGGGGGAATTCACCCCTCCACTTT
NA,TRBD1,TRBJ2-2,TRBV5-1,CASSLRDSNTGELFF,TGCGCCAGCAGCTTACGGGACAGCAACACCGGGGAGCTGTTTTTT
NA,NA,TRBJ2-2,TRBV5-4,CASSSEGPGELFF,TGTGCCAGCAGCTCGGAGGGTCCCGGGGAGCTGTTTTTT
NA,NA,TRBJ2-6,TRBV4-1,CASSPGGRGGANVLTF,TGCGCCAGCAGCCCCGGGGGGCGCGGGGGGGCCAACGTCCTGACTTTC
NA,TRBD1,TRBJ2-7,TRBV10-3,CAISEGGSRGREQYF,TGTGCCATCAGTGAGGGAGGATCCAGGGGGCGGGAGCAGTACTTC
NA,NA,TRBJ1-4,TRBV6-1,CASSEMAFEKLFF,TGTGCCAGCAGTGAAATGGCCTTTGAAAAACTGTTTTTT
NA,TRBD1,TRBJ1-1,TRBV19,CASHDRGSAFF,TGTGCCAGTCATGACAGGGGATCAGCTTTCTTT
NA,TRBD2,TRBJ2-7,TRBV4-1,CASSQERGRGRLAEQYF,TGCGCCAGCAGCCAAGAGCGGGGGAGAGGGCGTCTAGCCGAGCAGTACTTC
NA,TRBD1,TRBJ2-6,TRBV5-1,CASSLAGQGSSGANVLTF,TGCGCCAGCAGCTTGGCGGGACAGGGATCCTCTGGGGCCAACGTCCTGACTTTC
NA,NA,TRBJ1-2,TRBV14,CASSGAGFGYTF,TGTGCCAGCAGCGGGGCGGGCTTTGGCTACACCTTC